The 12 T cell receptor beta chains below all came from one sample that was sequenced in a study of T cell responses to AZD1222 COVID-19 vaccine. The method was immunoSEQ multiplex PCR; TCRdb's version includes in-frame clones alone and lacks a portion of them. The sample lists some 97,000 clones, 85% to 90% occurring once. The sequencing used peripheral blood, collected on day 0 of AZD1222 vaccination. These receptors all stem from an adult in good health.

The V call is TRBV29-1, the J call TRBJ2-3; D uncertain. Trimming took 4 bases from V and 5 from J, leaving 7 bases between them. The CDR3 sequence is 11 residues long. CDR1 and CDR2 (germline): SQVTM, ANQGSEA. The CDR3 DNA is TGCAGCGTTGGTAATGGAGATACGCAGTATTTT. Translated: CSVGNGDTQYF.

The chain carries TRBV19 and TRBJ1-1, with D perhaps TRBD1 (5 bases). Germline assignment: CDR1 LNHDA and CDR2 SQIVND (reference sequence). CDR3 size: 13 residues. Trimming took 2 bases from V and 1 from J, leaving 5 bases between them. Here the CDR3 reads CASSIRGNTEAFF. Written as DNA, the CDR3 is TGTGCCAGTAGTATAAGGGGGAACACTGAAGCTTTCTTT. The complete variable domain, with remaining parts taken from reference TRBV19 and TRBJ1-1, reads DGGITQSPKYLFRKEGQNVTLSCEQNLNHDAMYWYRQDPGQGLRLIYYSQIVNDFQKGDIAEGYSVSREKKESFPLTVTSAQKNPTAFYLCASSIRGNTEAFFGQGTRLTVV.

CDR3 coding DNA: TGTGCCAGCAGCCCGAATGGATACAATGAGCAGTTCTTC. It is translated as CASSPNGYNEQFF. The chain combines TRBV11-2 with TRBJ2-1; D gene unclear. The ends were cut back, 5 bases at V and 4 bases at J, with 9 bases in the middle. There are 13 residues in the CDR3. The germline V gene encodes CDR1 SGHAT and CDR2 FQNNGV.

V and J are TRBV28 and TRBJ2-3; D possibly corresponds to TRBD2 (6 bases). Trimming took off 6 bases at V and 0 bases at J, with 16 bases between the two ends. Germline V gene sequence: CDR1 MDHEN, CDR2 SYDVKM. The CDR3 has 16 amino acids. CDR3 residues: CASSRSISGSTDTQYF. As DNA, the CDR3 is TGTGCCAGCAGCCGAAGTATAAGCGGGAGCACAGATACGCAGTATTTT.

The chain carries TRBV7-2 and TRBJ2-5; D not resolved. V lost 5 bases and J 1 base, leaving 2 bases between the germline ends. This CDR3 has 11 residues. Germline assignment: CDR1 SGHTA and CDR2 FQGNSA. For the CDR3, the DNA is TGTGCCAGCAGCGGCCAAGAGACCCAGTACTTC. Residues: CASSGQETQYF.

J is TRBJ2-2 and V is TRBV19; possibly TRBD1 for D (6 bases). V lost 2 bases and J lost 4, with 17 bases in between. CDR1 is LNHDA and CDR2 is SQIVND in the germline V gene (reference sequence). CDR3 length: 17 residues. The CDR3 DNA sequence: TGTGCCAGTAGTATACCGGCGCGGCAGGGGAGCACCGGGGAGCTGTTTTTT. This sequence encodes CASSIPARQGSTGELFF.

The CDR3 sequence: CASRPSGLYNEQFF. As DNA, the CDR3 is TGTGCCAGCAGGCCTAGCGGGCTTTACAATGAGCAGTTCTTC. The chain has TRBV6-5 and TRBJ2-1; 8 nucleotides match TRBD2. This CDR3 spans 14 amino acids. Looked up from germline, CDR1 is MNHEY and CDR2 is SVGAGI. J gave up 4 bases and V 6 bases, and 5 bases lay outside the gene matches.

The chain carries TRBV7-2 and TRBJ2-3, with D possibly TRBD2 on 5 matching bases. The germline CDR1 and CDR2 sequences are SGHTA and FQGNSA. CDR3 length equals 12 residues. V was shortened by 3 bases and J by 8 bases, with 9 bases between the two germline ends. The CDR3, as DNA: TGTGCCAGCAGCTTCGGGGTGGGTACGCAGTATTTT. The encoded protein is CASSFGVGTQYF.

The chain uses TRBV5-4 and TRBJ1-1; 9 bases line up with TRBD1. The CDR3 consists of 13 residues. Germline V CDR1 and CDR2: SGHNT, YYREEE (reference sequence). The CDR3 loop is CAGQGEMNTEAFF. The CDR3 DNA sequence: TGTGCGGGACAGGGTGAGATGAACACTGAAGCTTTCTTT.

The chain recombines TRBV7-2 with TRBJ1-2; D uncertain. In germline, CDR1 is SGHTA, CDR2 FQGNSA. The V and J ends lost 5 bases and 2 bases respectively, with 15 bases between them. This CDR3 is 15 amino acids long. The CDR3 loop is CASSTLFRRNYGYTF. Written as DNA, the CDR3 is TGTGCCAGCAGCACCTTATTTCGACGGAACTATGGCTACACCTTC.

This clone showed up just once. V usage is TRBV30 and J usage is TRBJ1-2, with D maybe TRBD1 (5 bases). This CDR3 is built from 11 residues. V gave up 2 bases and J gave up 7 bases, with 8 bases separating them. Germline V gene data show CDR1 as GTSNPN and CDR2 as SVGIG (reference sequence). CDR3 in DNA: TGTGCCTGGAGTTTAGGGGCTGGCTACACCTTC. Its protein is CAWSLGAGYTF.

This clone was picked up one time. The chain has TRBV28 and TRBJ1-4; D gene unclear. Between the trimmed V and J ends, which lost 5 bases and 0 bases, there was a span of 10 bases. CDR1 is MDHEN, CDR2 SYDVKM, per germline. The length of the CDR3 is 15 residues. The CDR3 DNA reads TGTGCCAGCAGTCCAACCGCCGCAACTAATGAAAAACTGTTTTTT. It specifies CASSPTAATNEKLFF.